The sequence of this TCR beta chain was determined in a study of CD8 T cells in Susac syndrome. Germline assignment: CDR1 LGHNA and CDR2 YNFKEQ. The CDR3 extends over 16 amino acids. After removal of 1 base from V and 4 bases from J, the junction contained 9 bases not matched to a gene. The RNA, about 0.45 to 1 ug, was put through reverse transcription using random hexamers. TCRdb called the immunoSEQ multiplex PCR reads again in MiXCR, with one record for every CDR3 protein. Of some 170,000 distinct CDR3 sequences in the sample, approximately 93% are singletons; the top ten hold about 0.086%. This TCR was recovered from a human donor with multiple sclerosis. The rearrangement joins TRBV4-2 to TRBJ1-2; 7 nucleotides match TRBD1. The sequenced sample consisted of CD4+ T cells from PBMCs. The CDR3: CASSQGPTGQIYGYTF. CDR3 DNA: TGTGCCAGCAGCCAAGGTCCTACGGGACAGATCTATGGCTACACCTTC.